What follows are 20 T cell receptor beta chains derived from one specimen sequenced in a study of T cell responses to AZD1222 COVID-19 vaccine. This table comes from immunoSEQ multiplex PCR, and its TCRdb copy is limited to in-frame clones, with some not included. The table has roughly 130,000 clones, around 91% seen once. Sequenced here: peripheral blood, sampled on day 0 of AZD1222 vaccination. All receptors come from an adult in good health.

This clone was seen a single time. This rearrangement joins TRBV7-6 to TRBJ1-6, with D possibly TRBD1 on 5 matching bases. CDR3 length: 19 residues. The germline V gene encodes CDR1 SGHVS and CDR2 FNYEAQ. Trimming removed 5 bases at V and 1 base at J, with 21 bases between. The CDR3 here is CASSRTPTKGVSYNSPLHF. CDR3 coding DNA: TGTGCCAGCAGCCGGACTCCCACGAAAGGGGTATCCTATAATTCACCCCTCCACTTT.

This clone occurred once. The chain carries TRBV7-9 and TRBJ2-1; unclear D gene. This CDR3 contains 12 residues. CDR1 and CDR2 from the germline V gene are SEHNR and FQNEAQ (reference sequence). V lost 4 bases to trimming and J lost 15 bases, with 16 bases between them. This CDR3 reads CASSWPAHMLFF. The CDR3 nucleotides are TGTGCCAGCAGCTGGCCAGCCCATATGTTGTTCTTC. The full variable domain, in which reference TRBV7-9 and TRBJ2-1 provide the parts outside the CDR3, is DTGVSQNPRHKITKRGQNVTFRCDPISEHNRLYWYRQTLGQGPEFLTYFQNEAQLEKSRLLSDRFSAERPKGSFSTLEIQRTEQGDSAMYLCASSWPAHMLFFGPGTRLTVL.

The J gene is TRBJ1-1, the V gene TRBV2; possible D gene TRBD1, 5 bases. Germline CDR1 reads SNHLY; CDR2 reads FYNNEI. The CDR3 has 14 amino acids. V lost 0 bases and J lost 5, with 10 bases in between. As DNA, the CDR3 is TGTGCCAGCAGTGAAGCCCAGGGTTGGACTGAAGCTTTCTTT. Protein product: CASSEAQGWTEAFF. Using reference TRBV2 and TRBJ1-1 for the parts outside the CDR3, the full variable domain is EPEVTQTPSHQVTQMGQEVILRCVPISNHLYFYWYRQILGQKVEFLVSFYNNEISEKSEIFDDQFSVERPDGSNFTLKIRSTKLEDSAMYFCASSEAQGWTEAFFGQGTRLTVV.

This chain connects TRBV28 to TRBJ1-5; tentative D call: TRBD1 (5 bases). The germline V gene has CDR1 MDHEN and CDR2 SYDVKM. Trimming removed 3 bases from V and 5 bases from J, with 17 bases in between. The CDR3 loop spans 16 amino acids. The CDR3 loop is CASSFWRRQGHQPQHF. CDR3 nucleotide sequence: TGTGCCAGCAGTTTCTGGCGACGGCAGGGTCATCAGCCCCAGCATTTT.

The V call is TRBV6-5, the J call TRBJ1-1; TRBD1 aligns across 7 bases. Germline CDR1 and CDR2: MNHEY and SVGAGI. J lost 6 bases, V lost 5 bases, and 9 bases had no gene match. CDR3 size: 14 residues. In nucleotides, the CDR3 is TGTGCCAGCAGTCTCGTGACAGGGATCCCTGAAGCTTTCTTT. Translated, it gives CASSLVTGIPEAFF.

This clone was detected only once. CDR3 DNA: TGTGCCAGCAAAACCCGATTTCTGACTGGGGCCAACGTCCTGACTTTC. Translation: CASKTRFLTGANVLTF. This chain uses TRBV28 with TRBJ2-6; D not certain. The V and J ends lost 7 bases and 2 bases respectively, with 15 bases between them. Germline lookup yields CDR1 MDHEN and CDR2 SYDVKM. The CDR3 runs 16 residues.

The chain recombines TRBV6-1 with TRBJ2-5; tentatively, D is TRBD1 (6 bases). The germline V and J ends were trimmed by 2 bases and 4 bases, with 11 bases remaining between them. The V gene's germline CDR1 is MNHNS and CDR2 SASEGT. This CDR3 is 14 amino acids long. The CDR3: CASSEQGSAETQYF. CDR3 nucleotide sequence: TGTGCCAGCAGTGAACAGGGGTCCGCAGAGACCCAGTACTTC.

CDR3 DNA sequence: TGTGCCATCAGTGACGGACTAGCGGGGGGGCAGGAGCAGTTCTTC. Translating gives CAISDGLAGGQEQFF. The chain combines TRBV10-3 with TRBJ2-1; 15 nucleotides agree with TRBD2. Unmatched junction bases numbered 4, after V lost 3 bases and J lost 10 bases. Germline V gene lookup returns CDR1 ENHRY and CDR2 SYGVKD. The CDR3 spans 15 residues.

J is TRBJ2-7 and V is TRBV6-5, with D perhaps matching TRBD1 or TRBD2 (7 bases each). CDR3 length equals 12 residues. V dropped 5 bases and J dropped 4 bases, with 9 bases sitting between them. Germline CDR1 and CDR2: MNHEY and SVGAGI. The CDR3 sequence is CASSQGGYEQYF. Here the CDR3 DNA reads TGTGCCAGCAGTCAGGGGGGGTACGAGCAGTACTTC.

V gene TRBV5-1 combines with J gene TRBJ1-2, with a weak D call TRBD1 (6 bases). This CDR3 has 14 amino acids. V lost 4 bases and J 0 bases, leaving 10 bases between the germline ends. From germline, CDR1 is SGHRS and CDR2 YFSETQ. For the CDR3, the DNA is TGCGCCAGCAGCCCTGGACAGCCTAACTATGGCTACACCTTC. Its translation is CASSPGQPNYGYTF.

The chain has TRBV5-4 and TRBJ2-7; 9 bases agree with TRBD1. Germline loops: CDR1 SGHNT, CDR2 YYREEE (reference sequence). The length of the CDR3 is 13 residues. Germline trimming cut 2 bases from V and 5 bases from J; bases unmatched to any gene: 2. The CDR3, as DNA: TGTGCCAGCAGCTTTGACAGGGGGGACGAGCAGTACTTC. Its translation: CASSFDRGDEQYF.

V usage is TRBV6-7 and J usage is TRBJ1-2; no clear D gene. TRBV6-7 is identified as an open reading frame with a role that is uncertain. V lost 9 bases to trimming and J lost 0 bases, with 17 bases between them. CDR3 length equals 15 residues. CDR3 protein: CARLLRDRANYGYTF. The CDR3, as DNA: TGTGCCAGGCTGTTACGAGACCGAGCTAACTATGGCTACACCTTC.

V is TRBV6-5 and J is TRBJ1-2; D might be TRBD1 (6 bases). V lost 7 bases to trimming and J lost 3 bases, with 15 bases between them. This CDR3 has 14 residues. Germline V gene lookup returns CDR1 MNHEY and CDR2 SVGAGI. The CDR3 spells CASNRRGEDYGYTF. The CDR3 DNA reads as TGTGCCAGCAACCGCAGGGGAGAGGACTATGGCTACACCTTC.

J is TRBJ2-2 and V is TRBV12-3 or TRBV12-4; unclear D gene. CDR3 size: 13 residues. V lost 11 bases, J lost 7 bases, and 17 bases lay in between. Here the CDR3 reads CASDGLPRGELFF. As DNA, the CDR3 is TGTGCCTCCGACGGGCTTCCACGCGGGGAGCTGTTTTTT.

The chain recombines TRBV28 with TRBJ1-2; D is unclear. Trimming took off 4 bases at V and 2 bases at J, with 11 bases between the two ends. In germline, CDR1 is MDHEN, CDR2 SYDVKM. CDR3 length: 14 amino acids. The CDR3 DNA reads TGTGCCAGCAGTTCGCCTGGGGTAAACTATGGCTACACCTTC. Protein: CASSSPGVNYGYTF.

The chain uses TRBV4-1 and TRBJ1-1, with D unresolved. Germline V lookup: CDR1 MGHRA, CDR2 YSYEKL. V lost 1 base and J lost 5, with 5 bases in between. This CDR3 is built from 12 residues. This CDR3 reads CASSQARTEAFF. The CDR3 coding sequence is TGCGCCAGCAGCCAAGCAAGGACTGAAGCTTTCTTT.

The rearrangement joins TRBV2 to TRBJ2-6, with a tentative D call TRBD2 (6 bases). Per the germline V gene, CDR1 is SNHLY and CDR2 is FYNNEI. The CDR3 loop spans 14 amino acids. For the CDR3, the DNA is TGTGCTAGGGACTCAAGCTCTGGGGCCAACGTCCTGACTTTC. Translating gives CARDSSSGANVLTF.

The CDR3 loop reads CASSSTGRSPLHF. The CDR3 bases are TGTGCCAGCAGTTCCACAGGGAGATCACCCCTCCACTTT. The chain links TRBV12-3 or TRBV12-4 to TRBJ1-6; TRBD1 might be the D (6 bases). Between the trimmed V and J ends, which lost 4 bases and 10 bases, there was a span of 11 bases. This CDR3 contains 13 residues.

J is TRBJ2-7 and V is TRBV6-5, with TRBD1 matching 10 bases. This CDR3 contains 15 residues. Germline values: CDR1 MNHEY, CDR2 SVGAGI. V was pared by 5 bases and J by 5 bases, with 9 bases of the junction left unmatched. CDR3 DNA: TGTGCCAGCAGTAACCCCGGGACAGGGGTCCACGAGCAGTACTTC. This gives the protein CASSNPGTGVHEQYF.

This clone was seen once. The chain recombines TRBV24-1 with TRBJ2-7; maybe TRBD1 (5 bases). The germline CDR1 and CDR2 sequences are KGHDR and SFDVKD. Trimming cost V 4 bases and J 6 bases, with 12 bases left between them. CDR3 length: 13 amino acids. The CDR3 region is CATSDLGQGEQYF. In DNA, the CDR3 is TGTGCCACCAGTGACCTTGGACAAGGCGAGCAGTACTTC.